The 6 T cell receptor beta chains presented below share a single source sample, sequenced in a study of Ad26.COV2.S vaccination and SARS-CoV-2 variants. Documented treatment: approximately 18 received Ad26.COV2.S at low or high dose, single or two shots; about five received placebo; per-sample allocation not given. Specimen acquisition occurred on day 63 following the initial vaccine or placebo injection. This table comes from immunoSEQ multiplex PCR, and its TCRdb copy is limited to in-frame clones, with some not included. The repertoire holds 380,000 or so clones, with about 88% as singletons. The sequencing here drew on peripheral blood, taken in a trial of Ad26.COV2.S vaccine versus placebo. These receptors were taken from a person between 18 and 59 years old who received the Ad26.COV2.S COVID-19 vaccine or a placebo.

The V and J genes are TRBV19 and TRBJ2-3, with TRBD2 identical over 7 bases. Looked up from germline, CDR1 is LNHDA and CDR2 is SQIVND (reference sequence). The CDR3 totals 16 residues. The ends lost 6 bases at V and 0 bases at J; junction bases unmatched: 9. The CDR3 reads CASSFAGVGSTDTQYF. DNA of the CDR3: TGTGCCAGTAGCTTCGCGGGAGTTGGGAGCACAGATACGCAGTATTTT. The entire variable domain, with the rest obtained from reference TRBV19 and TRBJ2-3, is as follows: DGGITQSPKYLFRKEGQNVTLSCEQNLNHDAMYWYRQDPGQGLRLIYYSQIVNDFQKGDIAEGYSVSREKKESFPLTVTSAQKNPTAFYLCASSFAGVGSTDTQYFGPGTRLTVL.

This clone came up once. In DNA form, the CDR3 reads TGTGCCACCGGAGGAGTTAGCCCCGGGACTGAAGCTTTCTTT. Translation gives CATGGVSPGTEAFF. The V gene is TRBV9, the J gene TRBJ1-1; D is uncertain. Trimming left V 9 bases short and J 5 bases short, with 20 bases between. The CDR3 has 14 residues. CDR1 and CDR2 (germline): SGDLS, YYNGEE. Filled out from reference TRBV9 and TRBJ1-1, the complete variable domain reads DSGVTQTPKHLITATGQRVTLRCSPRSGDLSVYWYQQSLDQGLQFLIQYYNGEERAKGNILERFSAQQFPDLHSELNLSSLELGDSALYFCATGGVSPGTEAFFGQGTRLTVV.

This chain connects TRBV7-9 to TRBJ2-1; D not resolved. The CDR3 runs to 13 residues. Looked up from germline, CDR1 is SEHNR and CDR2 is FQNEAQ (reference sequence). V lost 7 bases, J lost 1 base, and 8 bases lay in between. As DNA, the CDR3 is TGTGCCAGCATTAACAGATCCTACAATGAGCAGTTCTTC. It specifies CASINRSYNEQFF.

This chain connects TRBV7-6 to TRBJ2-1, with 15 bases lining up with TRBD2. The V segment lost 4 bases and the J segment 3 bases; nucleotides outside the gene matches: 10. The CDR3 totals 19 residues. CDR1 is SGHVS and CDR2 is FNYEAQ in the germline V gene. The CDR3 bases are TGTGCCAGCAGCTCAAGACGGACTAGCGGGGGGGCCCACTACAATGAGCAGTTCTTC. It is translated as CASSSRRTSGGAHYNEQFF.

This clone was seen only once. The chain recombines TRBV27 with TRBJ2-1; TRBD2 aligns across 10 bases. The CDR3 sequence is 15 residues long. Germline V gives CDR1 MNHEY, CDR2 SMNVEV (reference sequence). V gave up 5 bases and J gave up 8 bases; unmatched junction bases: 9. For the CDR3, the DNA is TGTGCCAGCAGTCTAGGGCTAGCGGGAGACGATGAGCAGTTCTTC. Encoded protein: CASSLGLAGDDEQFF.

The J gene is TRBJ2-1, the V gene TRBV19; 11 bases fit TRBD2. The CDR3 sequence is 15 residues long. Losses at the gene ends were 4 bases for V and 4 bases for J; bases not matched to a gene: 3. Germline values: CDR1 LNHDA, CDR2 SQIVND (reference sequence). The CDR3 DNA follows: TGTGCCAGTAGTACGACTAGCGGGATGTACAATGAGCAGTTCTTC. Protein: CASSTTSGMYNEQFF.